The TCR beta chain under discussion was sequenced for a study of T cell responses to AZD1222 COVID-19 vaccine. Study-wide results and limits: Nearly half of spike-specific TCRs reportedly go after variant regions that carry no mutations. Clonal diversity was possibly underestimated, and white British individuals and females predominated among donors.

V lost 1 base and J 1 base, leaving 5 bases between the germline ends. The V gene's germline CDR1 is SGHRS and CDR2 YFSETQ. The CDR3 spans 13 residues. Only in-frame clones appear in the TCRdb table, and some are missing; sequencing was by immunoSEQ multiplex PCR. This sample yields some 180,000 clones, of which approximately 89% are seen a single time; 1.5% to 2% belongs to the top ten. About this clone: The target antigen is unknown.

V and J are TRBV5-1 and TRBJ1-1; D not resolved. The origin of this receptor is an adult who received the AZD1222 COVID-19 vaccine. The material was peripheral blood, obtained 28 days after the second AZD1222 dose. The CDR3 sequence: CASSLIRNTEAFF. In nucleotides, the CDR3 is TGCGCCAGCAGCTTGATACGGAACACTGAAGCTTTCTTT.